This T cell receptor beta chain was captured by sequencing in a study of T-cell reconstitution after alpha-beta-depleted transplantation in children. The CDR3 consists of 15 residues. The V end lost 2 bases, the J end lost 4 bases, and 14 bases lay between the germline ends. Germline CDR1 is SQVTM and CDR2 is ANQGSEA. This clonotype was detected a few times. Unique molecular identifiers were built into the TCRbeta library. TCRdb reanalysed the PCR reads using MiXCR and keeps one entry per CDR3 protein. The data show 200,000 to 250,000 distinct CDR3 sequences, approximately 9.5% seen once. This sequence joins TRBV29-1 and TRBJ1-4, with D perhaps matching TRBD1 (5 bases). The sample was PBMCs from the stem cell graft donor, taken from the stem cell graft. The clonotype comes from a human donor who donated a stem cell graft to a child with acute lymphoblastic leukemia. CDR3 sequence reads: CSVELRGGVNEKLFF. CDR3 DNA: TGCAGCGTTGAACTAAGGGGAGGGGTTAATGAAAAACTGTTTTTT.